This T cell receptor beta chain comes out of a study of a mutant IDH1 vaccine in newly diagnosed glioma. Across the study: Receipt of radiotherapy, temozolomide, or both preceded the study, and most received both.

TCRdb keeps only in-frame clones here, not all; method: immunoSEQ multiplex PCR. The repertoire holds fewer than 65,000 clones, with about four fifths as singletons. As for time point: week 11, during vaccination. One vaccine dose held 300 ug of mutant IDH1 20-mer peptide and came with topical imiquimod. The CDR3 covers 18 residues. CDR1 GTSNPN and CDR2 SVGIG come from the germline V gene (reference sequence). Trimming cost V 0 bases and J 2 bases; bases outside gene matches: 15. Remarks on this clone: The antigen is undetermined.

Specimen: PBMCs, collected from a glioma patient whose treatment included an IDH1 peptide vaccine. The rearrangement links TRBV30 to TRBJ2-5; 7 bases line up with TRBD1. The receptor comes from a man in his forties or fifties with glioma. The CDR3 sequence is CAWSVPNWDSAFQETQYF. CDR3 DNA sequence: TGTGCCTGGAGTGTACCGAACTGGGACAGCGCATTTCAAGAGACCCAGTACTTC.